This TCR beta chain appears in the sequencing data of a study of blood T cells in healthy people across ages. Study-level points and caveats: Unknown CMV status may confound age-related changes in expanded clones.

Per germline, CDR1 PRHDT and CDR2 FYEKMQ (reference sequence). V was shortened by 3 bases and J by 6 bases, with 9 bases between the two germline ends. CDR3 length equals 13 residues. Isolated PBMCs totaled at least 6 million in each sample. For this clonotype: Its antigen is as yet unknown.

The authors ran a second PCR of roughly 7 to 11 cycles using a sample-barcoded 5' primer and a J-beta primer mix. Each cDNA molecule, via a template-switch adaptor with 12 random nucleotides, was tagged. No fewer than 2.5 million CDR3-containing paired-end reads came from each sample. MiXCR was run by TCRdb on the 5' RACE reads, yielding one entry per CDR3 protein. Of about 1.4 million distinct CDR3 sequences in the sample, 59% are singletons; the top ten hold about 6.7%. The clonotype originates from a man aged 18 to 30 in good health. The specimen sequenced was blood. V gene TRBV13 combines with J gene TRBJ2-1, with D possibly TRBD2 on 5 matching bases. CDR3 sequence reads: CASSFLSANEQFF. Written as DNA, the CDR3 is TGTGCCAGCAGCTTTCTTAGCGCCAATGAGCAGTTCTTC.